This T cell receptor (beta chain) stems from a study of blood T cell repertoires in COVID-19 (dated by TCRdb to the early 2020s). Background for the entire study: The collaborator samples originated in the United States, Italy and Spain and spanned the acute and convalescent phases of COVID-19. The material from the prospective study consisted of cDNA or gDNA derived from T cells, B-cell-depleted T cells, or PBMCs. The dataset comprised deeply sampled blood TCRbeta repertoires from subjects exposed to, actively infected with, or recovered from COVID-19. The repertoires were released in a freely available public database meant as a resource for research on the immune response to SARS-CoV-2. The samples were drawn from the first 160 participants of the ongoing ImmuneRACE study and from over 950 subjects provided by 6 global collaborators. Sample metadata almost always included a de-identified subject ID, COVID-19 status, age in years and sex. Where available, HLA class I and class II types were taken from metadata supplied by the sample provider and were not determined by assay-based typing.

The immunoSEQ Assay, a bias-controlled multiplex PCR, was used to amplify TCRbeta CDR3 regions from genomic DNA. The source study handled its data this way. Within the assay, amplification of reference gene primers was used to estimate how many nucleated cells each sample contained. To quantify the absolute abundance of each unique TCRbeta CDR3 rearrangement, sequence reads were collapsed and filtered. For each sample, productive Simpson clonality was calculated by taking the square root of Simpson's diversity index across productive rearrangements. TCRdb took over this immuneACCESS table, retaining in-frame rearrangements with V and J assigned. Such tables are incomplete; in checked studies, under half of the missing clones stem from an unresolved V gene, and the remainder is unexplained. V and J calls and clone size are as listed in that table; D and trimming were resolved from the DNA. The sample table lists about 150,000 clones, 85% to 90% of them with a count of one. The top ten constitute approximately 2.8% of the sample.

Each collaborating institution followed its own protocols to collect whole blood in K2EDTA tubes. Collaborator samples were shipped for TCRbeta analysis as frozen whole blood, isolated PBMCs, or DNA extracted from either sample type. Notes on this clone: Its antigen is currently not known. Base qualities are not at hand, and no much larger clone is one base apart.

Reading from cysteine to phenylalanine, the CDR3 counts 19 amino acids. Only the CDR3 DNA stays, 57 bases, in frame from base 1. According to the germline V gene, CDR1 reads SGHDN and CDR2 reads FVKESK. From V the trimming removes 0 bases and from J it removes 5 bases, while the gene matches leave 15 bases of the junction unaccounted for. The research as a whole found: The quantity of clinical and demographic metadata differed by source and by participant and was supplied without curation.

The chain is assembled from TRBV14 and TRBJ1-5, with 8 junctional bases fitting TRBD1. This receptor was taken from a woman aged 60-70 years with active COVID-19. Sequencing input: peripheral blood. The DNA sequence reads TGTGCCAGCAGCCAAGATATGGTCTTGGGACAGGCAGGGGATCAGCCCCAGCATTTT. It codes for CASSQDMVLGQAGDQPQHF.